This TCR beta chain is drawn from a study of blood T cells in healthy people across ages. Then a second PCR, running roughly 7 to 12 cycles, was carried out with a sample-barcoded 5' primer and a J-beta primer mix. Each CDR3 protein is one row after TCRdb ran MiXCR on the 5' RACE reads. The sample contains over 500,000 distinct CDR3 sequences, approximately 52% of which appear only once. Germline-derived CDR1 and CDR2 are SEHNR and FQNEAQ (reference sequence). The J segment lost 4 bases and the V segment lost 6 bases, leaving 10 bases of the junction unmatched. The CDR3 consists of 17 residues. Turning to this clonotype: Its specificity is unknown.

The study's findings and limits: Researchers said unsorted PBMCs prevented a conclusive naive versus antigen-experienced comparison. Long-lived donors exceeded aged donors in naive CD4+ cells and diversity. One million T cells yielded diversity estimates that were considered underestimates.

The study recruited healthy Caucasian donors from Russia who were aged about 6 to 90. What was sequenced was blood. The chain joins TRBV7-9 to TRBJ1-4; 11 positions match TRBD1. The source is a woman at least 80 years old in good health. The CDR3 protein is CASSHRGTGGVNEKLFF. In nucleotides, the CDR3 is TGTGCCAGCAGTCATCGCGGGACAGGGGGAGTTAATGAAAAACTGTTTTTT. The full variable domain, in which reference TRBV7-9 and TRBJ1-4 provide the parts outside the CDR3, is DTGVSQNPRHKITKRGQNVTFRCDPISEHNRLYWYRQTLGQGPEFLTYFQNEAQLEKSRLLSDRFSAERPKGSFSTLEIQRTEQGDSAMYLCASSHRGTGGVNEKLFFGSGTQLSVL.